The T cell receptor beta chain under discussion was sequenced for a study of shared clonotypes between healthy human individuals. The CDR3 has 14 amino acids. The germline V gene encodes CDR1 SGHVS and CDR2 FNYEAQ. V lost 1 base to trimming and J lost 1 base, with 7 bases between them. TCRdb keeps only in-frame clones here, not all; method: immunoSEQ multiplex PCR. The sample lists 2 million to 2.5 million clones; about 94% were seen once. Notes on this clone: Antigen specificity is unknown. This same CDR3 is encoded by further DNA sequences in the sample.

CD45RO-negative, CCR7-positively selected cells formed the naive CD8 fraction, excluding terminally differentiated effector memory CD45RA+ cells. Whole-study findings and limits: Represented diversity (both genetic and exposure-history) was limited by the small number of donors.

Sequencing was performed on naive CD8+ T cells sorted from blood. The chain recombines TRBV7-6 with TRBJ1-1; D gene unclear. The TCR sequence derives from a man aged 18 to 30 in good health. The CDR3 DNA follows: TGTGCCAGCAGCTTAGGTTATGGGAACACTGAAGCTTTCTTT. It translates to CASSLGYGNTEAFF.